The clone carrying this TCR beta chain was counted ten times or more. The authors prepared the TCRbeta library with unique molecular identifiers. TCRdb re-called the PCR reads through MiXCR, storing one row per CDR3 protein. The sample carries 90,000 to 100,000 distinct CDR3 sequences, 20% to 30% recorded once. This entry is derived from a study of T-cell reconstitution after alpha-beta-depleted transplantation in children. CDR1 and CDR2 from the germline V gene are SGDLS and YYNGEE. The CDR3 extends over 12 amino acids. The V end lost 0 bases, the J end lost 6 bases, and 6 bases lay between the germline ends.

The sequencing used PBMCs, collected before TCRalphabeta/CD19-depleted stem cell transplant. This TCR derives from a boy between 2 and 10 years old with acute lymphoblastic leukemia, due to receive a stem cell transplant. The V call is TRBV9, the J call TRBJ1-1; possibly TRBD1 for D (5 bases). CDR3 loop: CASSVGGSEAFF. The CDR3, as DNA: TGTGCCAGCAGCGTAGGGGGGTCTGAAGCTTTCTTT.